Below, 23 T cell receptor beta chains from the same sample are listed, as sequenced in a study of T cell repertoires in cytomegalovirus infection. TCRdb recomputed calls from the reads with MiXCR, one row per CDR3 protein. The sample includes approximately 730,000 distinct CDR3 sequences, almost 30% of them seen just once. Their antigens remain unidentified. The sequenced sample was cultured CD8+ T cells from PBMCs, obtained from culture after CMV antigen stimulation. The receptors shown here come from a human donor in good health (CMV status not recorded). Some clones in this sample may be carry-over from other donors' samples.

This clonotype was observed a few times. V is TRBV7-9 and J is TRBJ2-3; the D gene is possibly TRBD1 (6 bases). Germline V gene sequence: CDR1 SEHNR, CDR2 FQNEAQ (reference sequence). The V and J ends lost 5 bases and 4 bases respectively, with 16 bases between them. The CDR3 spans 15 residues. Here the CDR3 DNA reads TGTGCCAGCAGCGCAGGGGTCGCCTCCGCAGATACGCAGTATTTT. This encodes CASSAGVASADTQYF.

This clonotype has more than one count but fewer than ten. The V and J genes are TRBV7-6 and TRBJ2-1, with D maybe TRBD2 (5 bases). Germline assignment: CDR1 SGHVS and CDR2 FNYEAQ. The ends were cut back, 0 bases at V and 8 bases at J, with 8 bases in the middle. The CDR3 consists of 13 residues. CDR3 loop: CASSLARVHEQFF. The CDR3 bases are TGTGCCAGCAGCTTAGCGAGGGTGCATGAGCAGTTCTTC.

This sequence joins TRBV6-2 or TRBV6-3 and TRBJ2-7; the D gene could be TRBD1 or TRBD2 (6 bases each). The CDR3 is 15 residues long. Looked up from germline, CDR1 is MNHEY and CDR2 is SVGEGT. V lost 0 bases and J 3 bases, leaving 12 bases between the germline ends. The CDR3 nucleotides read TGTGCCAGCAGTTACTCGCCCGGAGGGGGCTACGAGCAGTACGTC. Its protein is CASSYSPGGGYEQYV.

The chain employs TRBV19 and TRBJ2-3, with D perhaps matching TRBD1 (5 bases). With 8 bases removed from V and 4 bases from J, the gap between germline ends came to 13 bases. From germline, CDR1 is LNHDA and CDR2 SQIVND (reference sequence). The CDR3 is 13 amino acids. In DNA, the CDR3 is TGTGCCAGTCAAGAGGACAACTCAGATACGCAGTATTTT. Amino acid sequence: CASQEDNSDTQYF.

The chain is built from TRBV6-9 and TRBJ2-1; D is possibly TRBD2 (6 bases). CDR1 and CDR2 (germline): MNHGY, SVAAGI. The V and J ends lost 6 bases and 14 bases respectively, with 20 bases between them. This CDR3 has 13 amino acids. The chain's CDR3 is CASSPMAGSPEFF. The CDR3 bases are TGTGCCAGCAGCCCGATGGCGGGGAGTCCGGAGTTCTTC.

The chain recombines TRBV27 with TRBJ2-2, with TRBD1 as a possible D gene (6 bases). Trimming shortened V by 2 bases and J by 4 bases, and 11 bases separated the two germline ends. This CDR3 has 15 residues. The germline CDR1 and CDR2 sequences are MNHEY and SMNVEV (reference sequence). The chain's CDR3 is CASSLTGSSTGELFF. In DNA form, the CDR3 reads TGTGCCAGCAGTTTAACAGGGAGTAGCACCGGGGAGCTGTTTTTT.

V and J are TRBV9 and TRBJ2-5; D ambiguous. The CDR3 contains 15 residues. V was clipped by 0 bases and J by 5 bases, with 14 bases between them. Per germline, CDR1 SGDLS and CDR2 YYNGEE. The CDR3 is CASSVDKALGETQYF. The DNA of the CDR3 is TGTGCCAGCAGCGTAGATAAGGCCCTGGGGGAGACCCAGTACTTC.

This chain joins TRBV5-1 and TRBJ2-5; TRBD1 agrees at 7 bases. V was pared by 0 bases and J by 0 bases, with 8 bases of the junction left unmatched. Germline CDR1 SGHRS, CDR2 YFSETQ. CDR3 length: 17 amino acids. The CDR3 DNA follows: TGCGCCAGCAGCTTGGACGGAAGGACAGGCCACCAAGAGACCCAGTACTTC. This encodes CASSLDGRTGHQETQYF.

This clonotype has just a few counts. The V call is TRBV7-2, the J call TRBJ2-1; tentatively, D is TRBD1 or TRBD2 (5 bases each). From germline, CDR1 is SGHTA and CDR2 FQGNSA. V was trimmed by 2 bases and J by 4 bases, leaving 15 bases between them. The CDR3 runs 16 residues. CDR3 amino acids: CASSLSLGPKYNEQFF. The CDR3, as DNA: TGTGCCAGCAGCTTAAGCCTGGGACCGAAATACAATGAGCAGTTCTTC. Filled out from reference TRBV7-2 and TRBJ2-1, the complete variable domain reads GAGVSQSPSNKVTEKGKDVELRCDPISGHTALYWYRQSLGQGLEFLIYFQGNSAPDKSGLPSDRFSAERTGGSVSTLTIQRTQQEDSAVYLCASSLSLGPKYNEQFFGPGTRLTVL.

This clonotype was detected only a few times. The CDR3 reads CASSLDRTEWRNTEAFF. For the CDR3, the DNA is TGTGCCAGCAGCTTAGACAGGACAGAGTGGAGGAACACTGAAGCTTTCTTT. V gene TRBV7-2 combines with J gene TRBJ1-1, with D perhaps TRBD1 (6 bases). This CDR3 spans 17 amino acids. Between the trimmed V and J ends, which lost 1 base and 1 base, there was a span of 16 bases. Germline CDR1 is SGHTA and CDR2 is FQGNSA.

This clonotype was recorded many times. The chain recombines TRBV27 with TRBJ2-5; 9 nucleotides match TRBD1. Germline CDR1 and CDR2: MNHEY and SMNVEV (reference sequence). The trim removed 6 bases at V and 5 bases at J, leaving 10 bases unmatched. The CDR3 extends over 15 amino acids. The CDR3 loop reads CASSPRDRVVETQYF. The CDR3 nucleotides are TGTGCCAGCAGCCCCCGGGACAGGGTCGTGGAGACCCAGTACTTC.

This chain uses TRBV4-1 with TRBJ2-2; 10 bases map to TRBD1. This CDR3 is 15 amino acids long. Germline V gene sequence: CDR1 MGHRA, CDR2 YSYEKL. J was trimmed by 7 bases and V by 1 base; bases with no gene match: 3. The CDR3 spells CASSQGQGAVGELFF. The CDR3, as DNA: TGCGCCAGCAGCCAAGGACAGGGGGCGGTCGGGGAGCTGTTTTTT.

V and J are TRBV7-3 and TRBJ1-5; 8 bases match TRBD1. Per germline, CDR1 SGHTA and CDR2 FQGTGA. This CDR3 region has 13 residues. J lost 5 bases, V lost 8 bases, and 5 bases had no gene match. Here the CDR3 DNA reads TGTGCCAGCGGACAGGGTCGGGATCAGCCCCAGCATTTT. Its translation is CASGQGRDQPQHF.

The V and J genes are TRBV11-2 and TRBJ1-1; D not certain. V dropped 2 bases and J dropped 0 bases, with 16 bases sitting between them. This CDR3 is built from 17 residues. Germline V gene lookup returns CDR1 SGHAT and CDR2 FQNNGV. The CDR3 reads CASSLWLRRTMNTEAFF. The CDR3 DNA follows: TGTGCCAGCAGCTTATGGCTACGACGGACCATGAACACTGAAGCTTTCTTT. Complete variable domain (other parts from reference TRBV11-2 and TRBJ1-1): EAGVAQSPRYKIIEKRQSVAFWCNPISGHATLYWYQQILGQGPKLLIQFQNNGVVDDSQLPKDRFSAERLKGVDSTLKIQPAKLEDSAVYLCASSLWLRRTMNTEAFFGQGTRLTVV.

V and J are TRBV12-3 or TRBV12-4 and TRBJ2-5; the D gene is possibly TRBD2 (6 bases). The ends were cut back, 7 bases at V and 2 bases at J, with 14 bases in the middle. This CDR3 has 14 amino acids. In nucleotides, the CDR3 is TGTGCCAGCAACCCTCGGGGGATTCAAGAGACCCAGTACTTC. Its protein product is CASNPRGIQETQYF.

The chain employs TRBV6-1 and TRBJ2-1; TRBD2 matches 10 bases. The junction had 3 bases not matched to a gene; V was cut back by 6 bases and J by 4 bases. The germline V gene has CDR1 MNHNS and CDR2 SASEGT. The CDR3 sequence is 14 residues long. CDR3 loop: CASRGLAAYNEQFF. CDR3 bases: TGTGCCAGCAGAGGACTAGCGGCTTACAATGAGCAGTTCTTC.

This clonotype was seen only a few times. The chain employs TRBV12-3 or TRBV12-4 and TRBJ2-7; 14 nucleotides align to TRBD2. This CDR3 is built from 16 residues. V gave up 6 bases and J gave up 4 bases; unmatched junction bases: 8. The DNA for the CDR3 is TGTGCCAGCAGCGCCGGACTAGCGGGGGGTGTATACGAGCAGTACTTC. This sequence encodes CASSAGLAGGVYEQYF.

DNA of the CDR3: TGTGCCAGCAGCTTAGGGACTAGAAACGAGCAGTACGTC. This codes for CASSLGTRNEQYV. V is TRBV7-8 and J is TRBJ2-7; TRBD2 matches at 7 bases. The CDR3 contains 13 residues. After removal of 1 base from V and 5 bases from J, the junction contained 2 bases not matched to a gene. The germline V gene encodes CDR1 SGHVS and CDR2 FQNEAQ.

The chain is built from TRBV7-9 and TRBJ1-1, with no clear D. Deletions cut 2 bases from V and 1 base from J, with 8 bases between. CDR1 is SEHNR and CDR2 is FQNEAQ in the germline V gene (reference sequence). The CDR3 has 14 amino acids. CDR3 sequence: CASSLPQKNTEAFF. CDR3 in DNA: TGTGCCAGCAGCTTACCCCAGAAGAACACTGAAGCTTTCTTT.

This clonotype was counted a few times. This chain uses TRBV20-1 with TRBJ2-3; 13 nucleotides match TRBD2. The CDR3 contains 15 residues. V was pared by 1 base and J by 8 bases, with 6 bases of the junction left unmatched. Germline V CDR1 and CDR2: DFQATT, SNEGSKA (reference sequence). The CDR3 nucleotides are TGCAGTGCTAGAGGGGGACTAGCGGGAAGGAGTACGCAGTATTTT. Protein product: CSARGGLAGRSTQYF.

The DNA for the CDR3 is TGTGCCAGCACCTGGGGGGCGGGGGGCTACAATGAGCAGTTCTTC. Encoded protein: CASTWGAGGYNEQFF. The chain joins TRBV6-1 to TRBJ2-1; 8 bases map to TRBD2. Unmatched junction bases numbered 8, after V lost 7 bases and J lost 3 bases. Germline V CDR1 and CDR2: MNHNS, SASEGT. The CDR3 totals 15 residues.

This clonotype showed up just a few times. The genes are TRBV27 and TRBJ2-7; TRBD1 might be the D (5 bases). Germline assignment: CDR1 MNHEY and CDR2 SMNVEV (reference sequence). The ends were cut back, 1 base at V and 3 bases at J, with 10 bases in the middle. CDR3 length equals 14 residues. The CDR3 spells CASSLYPGHYEQYV. The CDR3 DNA is TGTGCCAGCAGTTTATACCCAGGGCACTACGAGCAGTACGTC.

The gene calls are TRBV18 and TRBJ2-2, with 8 nucleotides matching TRBD2. Germline V gene data show CDR1 as KGHSH and CDR2 as LQKENI. The trim removed 10 bases at V and 2 bases at J, leaving 12 bases unmatched. CDR3 length equals 16 residues. The CDR3 DNA reads TGTGCCACCCAAGGCGATAGCGGGGTCAACACCGGGGAGCTGTTTTTT. Translated, it gives CATQGDSGVNTGELFF.